This T cell receptor (beta chain) was captured in a study of blood T cell repertoires in COVID-19. This CDR3 region has 16 residues. The ends lost 8 bases at V and 2 bases at J; junction bases unmatched: 12. Germline CDR1 reads MDHEN; CDR2 reads SYDVKM. TCRdb's copy holds only in-frame clones and misses some; the assay was immunoSEQ multiplex PCR. Found here are approximately 69,000 clones, approximately 86% of them singletons; the top ten hold 10% to 15%. This sequence originates from a human donor in a cohort sampled during active COVID-19. The chain is built from TRBV28 and TRBJ1-2; 9 bases line up with TRBD1. Sequencing was carried out using peripheral blood. The CDR3 is CASPNRGQGANYGYTF. The CDR3 bases are TGTGCCAGCCCTAACCGGGGACAGGGAGCCAACTATGGCTACACCTTC.